This T cell receptor beta chain stems from a study of blood T cell repertoires in COVID-19. Under the authors' procedure: Reference gene primer amplification in the assay estimated nucleated cell counts. Using immunoSEQ multiplex PCR, the repertoire was profiled, and TCRdb retains in-frame clones only, with some absent. V and J calls and clone size are as listed in that table; D and trimming were resolved from the DNA. The table records 180,000 or so clones, about 82% of them present only once. Germline V gene lookup returns CDR1 LNHDA and CDR2 SQIVND (reference sequence). J gave up 4 bases and V 6 bases, and 7 bases lay outside the gene matches. This CDR3 has 15 amino acids. Those who participated ranged in age from 18 to 89 years and resided in about 24 US areas. Participant-given clinical history determined each cohort assignment.

The chain links TRBV19 to TRBJ2-1; 9 nucleotides line up with TRBD2. The sequence came from a man aged 40-55 years with acute COVID-19. Material for sequencing was PBMCs or T cells enriched from blood (not recorded which). CDR3 residues: CASRPPSGTYNEQFF. The CDR3 DNA follows: TGTGCCAGTAGACCCCCTAGCGGGACTTACAATGAGCAGTTCTTC.